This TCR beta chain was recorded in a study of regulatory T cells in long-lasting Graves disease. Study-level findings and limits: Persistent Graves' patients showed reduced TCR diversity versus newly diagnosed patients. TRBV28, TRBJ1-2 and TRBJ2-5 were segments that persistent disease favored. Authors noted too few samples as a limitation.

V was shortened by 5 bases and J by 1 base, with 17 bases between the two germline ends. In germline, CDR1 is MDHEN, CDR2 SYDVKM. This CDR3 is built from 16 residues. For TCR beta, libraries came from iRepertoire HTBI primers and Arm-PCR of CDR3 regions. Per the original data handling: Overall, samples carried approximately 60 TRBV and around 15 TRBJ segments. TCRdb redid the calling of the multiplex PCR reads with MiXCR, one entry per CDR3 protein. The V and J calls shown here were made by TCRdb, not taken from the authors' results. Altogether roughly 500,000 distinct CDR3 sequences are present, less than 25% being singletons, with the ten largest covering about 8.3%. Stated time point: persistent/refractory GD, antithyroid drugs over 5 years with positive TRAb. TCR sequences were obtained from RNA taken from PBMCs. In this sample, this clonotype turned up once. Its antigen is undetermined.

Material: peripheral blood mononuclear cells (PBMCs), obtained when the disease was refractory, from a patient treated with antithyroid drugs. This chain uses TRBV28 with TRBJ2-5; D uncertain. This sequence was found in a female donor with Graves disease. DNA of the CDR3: TGTGCCAGCAGTACGCCCCGGCACAGCCTCCAAGAGACCCAGTACTTC. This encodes CASSTPRHSLQETQYF.